This T cell receptor (beta chain) appears in the sequencing data of a study of molecular identifiers for immune sequencing clone quantification. Across the whole study: The replicate experiment used RNA from approximately 20,000 or 100,000 naive CD8 cells. This RNA was split into five aliquots, and four of them were sequenced. Overall study results and limits: Highly expanded clone sizes could end up underestimated if a barcode were shared by identical TCR molecules.

TCRdb re-derived calls from the PCR reads in MiXCR, one entry per CDR3 protein. Of approximately 41,000 distinct CDR3 sequences in the sample, around 21% are singletons; the top ten hold approximately 1%. This clonotype was seen many times. Its antigen is undetermined. In germline, CDR1 is MNHEY, CDR2 SMNVEV (reference sequence). The CDR3 totals 16 residues. V was trimmed by 5 bases and J by 0 bases, leaving 15 bases between them. Sequencing used naive CD8+ T cells from blood, with Jurkat cell RNA spiked in. Subset in this sample: FACS-sorted CD8+CD4-CCR7+CD45RA+ naive T cells. The chain recombines TRBV27 with TRBJ2-3; D is ambiguous. This TCR was recovered from a human donor in good health. Some libraries in this study had Jurkat cell RNA spiked in. The CDR3 protein is CASSPRVPDSTDTQYF. The DNA for the CDR3 is TGTGCCAGCAGTCCTAGGGTCCCGGACAGCACAGATACGCAGTATTTT.